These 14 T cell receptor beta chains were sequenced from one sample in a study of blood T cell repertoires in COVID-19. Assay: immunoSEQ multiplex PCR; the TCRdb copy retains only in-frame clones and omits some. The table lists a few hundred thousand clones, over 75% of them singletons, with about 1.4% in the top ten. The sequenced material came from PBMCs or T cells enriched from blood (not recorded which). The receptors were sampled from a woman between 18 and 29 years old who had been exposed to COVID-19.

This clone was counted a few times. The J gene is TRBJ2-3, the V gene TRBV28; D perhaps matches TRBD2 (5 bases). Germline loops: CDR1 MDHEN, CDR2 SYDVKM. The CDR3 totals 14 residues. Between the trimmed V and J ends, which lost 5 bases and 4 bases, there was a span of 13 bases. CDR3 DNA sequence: TGTGCCAGCAGTCCTGCGGGCCTCGCAGATACGCAGTATTTT. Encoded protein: CASSPAGLADTQYF.

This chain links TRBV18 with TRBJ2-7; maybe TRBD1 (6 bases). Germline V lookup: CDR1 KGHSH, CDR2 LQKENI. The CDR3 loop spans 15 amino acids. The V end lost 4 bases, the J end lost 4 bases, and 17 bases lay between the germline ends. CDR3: CASSLEARGGYEQYF. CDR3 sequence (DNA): TGTGCCAGCTCACTCGAGGCCAGGGGTGGGTACGAGCAGTACTTC.

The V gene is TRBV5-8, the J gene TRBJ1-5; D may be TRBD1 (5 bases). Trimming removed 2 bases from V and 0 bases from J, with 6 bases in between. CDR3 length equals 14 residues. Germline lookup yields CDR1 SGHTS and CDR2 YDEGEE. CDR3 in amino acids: CASSFGGSNQPQHF. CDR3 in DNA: TGTGCCAGCAGCTTCGGGGGTAGCAATCAGCCCCAGCATTTT. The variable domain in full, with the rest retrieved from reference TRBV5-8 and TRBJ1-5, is EAGVTQSPTHLIKTRGQQATLRCSPISGHTSVYWYQQALGLGLQFLLWYDEGEERNRGNFPPRFSGRQFPNYSSELNVNALELEDSALYLCASSFGGSNQPQHFGDGTRLSIL.

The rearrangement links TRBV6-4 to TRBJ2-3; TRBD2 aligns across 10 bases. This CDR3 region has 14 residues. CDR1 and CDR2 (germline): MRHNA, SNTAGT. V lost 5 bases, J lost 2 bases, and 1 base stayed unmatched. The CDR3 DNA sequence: TGTGCCAGCAGTAGCGGGGGGGCCACAGATACGCAGTATTTT. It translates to CASSSGGATDTQYF.

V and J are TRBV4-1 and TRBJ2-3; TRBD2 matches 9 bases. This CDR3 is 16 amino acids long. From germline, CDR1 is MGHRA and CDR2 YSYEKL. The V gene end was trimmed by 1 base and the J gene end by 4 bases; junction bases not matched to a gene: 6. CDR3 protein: CASSQVAGGIADTQYF. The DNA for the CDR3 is TGCGCCAGCAGCCAAGTGGCGGGAGGGATCGCAGATACGCAGTATTTT.

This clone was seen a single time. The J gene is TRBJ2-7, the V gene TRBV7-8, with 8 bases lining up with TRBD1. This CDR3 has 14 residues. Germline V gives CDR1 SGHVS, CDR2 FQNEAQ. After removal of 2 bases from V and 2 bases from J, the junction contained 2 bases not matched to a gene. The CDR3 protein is CASSLYRGAYEQYF. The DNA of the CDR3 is TGTGCCAGCAGCTTATACAGGGGGGCCTACGAGCAGTACTTC.

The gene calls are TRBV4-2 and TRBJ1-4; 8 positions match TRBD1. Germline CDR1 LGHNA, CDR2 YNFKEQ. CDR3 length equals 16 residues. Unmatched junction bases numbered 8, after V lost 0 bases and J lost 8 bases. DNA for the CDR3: TGTGCCAGCAGCCAAGAGGTGGGTCCAGGGGGCGAAAAACTGTTTTTT. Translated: CASSQEVGPGGEKLFF.

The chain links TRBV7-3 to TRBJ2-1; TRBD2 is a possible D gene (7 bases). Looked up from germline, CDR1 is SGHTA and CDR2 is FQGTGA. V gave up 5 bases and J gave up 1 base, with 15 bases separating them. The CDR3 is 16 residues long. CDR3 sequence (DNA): TGTGCCAGCAGCCCCGAAGGGGGGGGTTCCTACAATGAGCAGTTCTTC. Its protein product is CASSPEGGGSYNEQFF.

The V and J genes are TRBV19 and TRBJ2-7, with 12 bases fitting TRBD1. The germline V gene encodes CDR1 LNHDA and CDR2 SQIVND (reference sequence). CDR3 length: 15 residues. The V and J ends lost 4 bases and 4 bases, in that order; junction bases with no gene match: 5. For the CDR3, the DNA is TGTGCCAGTAGTACTTGGGACAGGGGGCTGTACGAGCAGTACTTC. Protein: CASSTWDRGLYEQYF.

The chain's CDR3 is CASSLEQVNQETQYF. The CDR3 DNA is TGCGCCAGCAGCTTGGAACAGGTTAATCAAGAGACCCAGTACTTC. This chain uses TRBV5-1 with TRBJ2-5; maybe TRBD1 (5 bases). The CDR3 has 15 residues. In germline, CDR1 is SGHRS, CDR2 YFSETQ. V shed 0 bases and J shed 2 bases, with 11 bases lying between them.

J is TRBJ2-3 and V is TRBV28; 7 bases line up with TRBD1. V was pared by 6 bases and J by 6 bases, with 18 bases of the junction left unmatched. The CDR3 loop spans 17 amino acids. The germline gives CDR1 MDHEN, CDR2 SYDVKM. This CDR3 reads CASRSPQDRESRDTQYF. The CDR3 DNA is TGTGCCAGCAGGTCCCCTCAAGACAGGGAATCAAGGGATACGCAGTATTTT.

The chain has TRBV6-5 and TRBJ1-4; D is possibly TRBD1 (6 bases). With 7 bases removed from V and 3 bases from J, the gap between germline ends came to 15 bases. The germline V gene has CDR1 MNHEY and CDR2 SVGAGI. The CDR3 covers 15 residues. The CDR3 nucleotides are TGTGCCAGCATTCATAACAGGGCGCCTAATGAAAAACTGTTTTTT. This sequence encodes CASIHNRAPNEKLFF.

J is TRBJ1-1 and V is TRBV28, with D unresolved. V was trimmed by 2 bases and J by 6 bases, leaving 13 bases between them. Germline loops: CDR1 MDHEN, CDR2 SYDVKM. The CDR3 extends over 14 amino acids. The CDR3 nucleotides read TGTGCCAGCAGTTTAAGGAGGGATTTAGCTGAAGCTTTCTTT. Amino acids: CASSLRRDLAEAFF. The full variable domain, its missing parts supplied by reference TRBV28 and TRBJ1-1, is DVKVTQSSRYLVKRTGEKVFLECVQDMDHENMFWYRQDPGLGLRLIYFSYDVKMKEKGDIPEGYSVSREKKERFSLILESASTNQTSMYLCASSLRRDLAEAFFGQGTRLTVV.

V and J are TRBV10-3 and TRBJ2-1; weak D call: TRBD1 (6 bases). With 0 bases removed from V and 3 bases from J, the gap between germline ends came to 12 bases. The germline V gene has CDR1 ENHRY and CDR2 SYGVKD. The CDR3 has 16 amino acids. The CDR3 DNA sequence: TGTGCCATCAGTGAGTCAGGGACACCTCTCTACAATGAGCAGTTCTTC. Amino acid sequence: CAISESGTPLYNEQFF.